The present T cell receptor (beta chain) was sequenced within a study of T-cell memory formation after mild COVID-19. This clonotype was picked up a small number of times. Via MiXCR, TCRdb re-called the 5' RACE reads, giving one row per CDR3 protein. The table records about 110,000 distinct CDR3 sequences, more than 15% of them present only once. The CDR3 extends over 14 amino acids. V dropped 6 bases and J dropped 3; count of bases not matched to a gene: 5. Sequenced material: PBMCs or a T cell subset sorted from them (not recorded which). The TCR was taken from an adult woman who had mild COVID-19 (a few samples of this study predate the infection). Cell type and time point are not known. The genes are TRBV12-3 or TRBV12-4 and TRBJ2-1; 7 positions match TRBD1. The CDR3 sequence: CASSMTGFYNEQFF. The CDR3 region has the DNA TGTGCCAGCAGCATGACAGGGTTCTACAATGAGCAGTTCTTC.